Here is one TCR beta chain with its context. Its matching antigen is unknown. The data were produced by immunoSEQ multiplex PCR, yet TCRdb's version contains in-frame clones alone and is incomplete. The profile shows around 1.4 million clones, less than 99% of them singletons. These data are taken from a study of shared clonotypes between healthy human individuals. Study-wide results and caveats: Naive CD4 clonotypes overlapped across a handful of donors at approximately 4.5%.

This CDR3 region has 14 residues. Germline loops: CDR1 ENHRY, CDR2 SYGVKD. V was pared by 5 bases and J by 5 bases, with 16 bases between. The rearrangement joins TRBV10-3 to TRBJ2-7, with no clear D. The sample taken for sequencing was naive CD4+ T cells sorted from blood. Subset here: CD45RA+ positively selected. This receptor was obtained from a man aged 30-40 years in good health. DNA for the CDR3: TGTGCCATCAGTTTCGGTGCCGGTCGCGACGAGCAGTACTTC. Translation: CAISFGAGRDEQYF.